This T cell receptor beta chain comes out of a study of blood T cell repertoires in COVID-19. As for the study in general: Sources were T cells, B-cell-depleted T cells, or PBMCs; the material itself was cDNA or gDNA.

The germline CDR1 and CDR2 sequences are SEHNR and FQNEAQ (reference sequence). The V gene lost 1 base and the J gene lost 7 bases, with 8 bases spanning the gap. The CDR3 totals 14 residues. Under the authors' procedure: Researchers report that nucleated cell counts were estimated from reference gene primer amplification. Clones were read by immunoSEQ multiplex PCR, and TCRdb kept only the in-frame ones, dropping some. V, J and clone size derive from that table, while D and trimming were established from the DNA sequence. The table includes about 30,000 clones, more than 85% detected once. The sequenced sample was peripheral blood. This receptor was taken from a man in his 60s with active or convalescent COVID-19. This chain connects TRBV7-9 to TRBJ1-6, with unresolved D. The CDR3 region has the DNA TGTGCCAGCAGCTTAGATCGCAGAAATTCACCCCTCCACTTT. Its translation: CASSLDRRNSPLHF. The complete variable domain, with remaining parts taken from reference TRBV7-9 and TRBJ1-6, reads DTGVSQNPRHKITKRGQNVTFRCDPISEHNRLYWYRQTLGQGPEFLTYFQNEAQLEKSRLLSDRFSAERPKGSFSTLEIQRTEQGDSAMYLCASSLDRRNSPLHFGNGTRLTVT.